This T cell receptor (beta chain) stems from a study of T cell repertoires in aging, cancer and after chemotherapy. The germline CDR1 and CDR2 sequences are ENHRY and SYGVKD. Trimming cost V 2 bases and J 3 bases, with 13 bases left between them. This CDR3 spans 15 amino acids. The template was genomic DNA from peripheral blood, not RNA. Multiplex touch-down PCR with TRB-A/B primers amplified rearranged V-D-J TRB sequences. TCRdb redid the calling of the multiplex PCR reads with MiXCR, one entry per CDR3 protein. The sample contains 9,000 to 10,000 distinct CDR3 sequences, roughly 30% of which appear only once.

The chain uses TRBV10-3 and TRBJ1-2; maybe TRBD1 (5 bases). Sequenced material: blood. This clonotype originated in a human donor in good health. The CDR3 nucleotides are TGTGCCATCAGTGAGGCTACCGGGACGGACTATGGCTACACCTTC. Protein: CAISEATGTDYGYTF.